The clone carrying this TCR beta chain appeared many times. These data belong to a study of T-cell reconstitution after alpha-beta-depleted transplantation in children. Trimming shortened V by 4 bases and J by 3 bases, and 9 bases separated the two germline ends. This CDR3 is built from 13 residues. Germline-derived CDR1 and CDR2 are SGDLS and YYNGEE. Unique molecular identifiers were incorporated when the TCRbeta library was constructed. TCRdb re-derived calls from the PCR reads in MiXCR, one entry per CDR3 protein. The profile shows 190,000 or so distinct CDR3 sequences, around 7% of them singletons.

V gene TRBV9 combines with J gene TRBJ2-3; D gene ambiguous. The sample consisted of PBMCs from the stem cell graft donor, taken from the stem cell graft. This clonotype originated in a human donor who donated a stem cell graft to a child with Wiskott-Aldrich syndrome. The CDR3 region is CASSPQGTDTQYF. The CDR3 DNA follows: TGTGCCAGCAGCCCCCAAGGGACAGATACGCAGTATTTT.